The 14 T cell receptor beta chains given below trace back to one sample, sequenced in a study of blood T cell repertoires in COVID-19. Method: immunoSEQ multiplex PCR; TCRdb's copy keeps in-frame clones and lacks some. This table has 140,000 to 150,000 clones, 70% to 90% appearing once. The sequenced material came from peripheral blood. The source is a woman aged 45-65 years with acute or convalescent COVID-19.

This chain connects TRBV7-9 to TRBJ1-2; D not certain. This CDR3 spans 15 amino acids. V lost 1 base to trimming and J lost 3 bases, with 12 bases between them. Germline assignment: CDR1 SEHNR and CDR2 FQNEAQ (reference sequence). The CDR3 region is CASSLVPALYYGYTF. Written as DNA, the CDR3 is TGTGCCAGCAGCTTAGTGCCAGCGCTTTACTATGGCTACACCTTC.

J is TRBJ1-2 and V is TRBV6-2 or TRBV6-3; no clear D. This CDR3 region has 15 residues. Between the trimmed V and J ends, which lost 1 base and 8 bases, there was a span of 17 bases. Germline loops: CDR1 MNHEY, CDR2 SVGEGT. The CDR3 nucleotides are TGTGCCAGCAGTTACTTCCCGTGGAGGAGAGAGGGCTACACCTTC. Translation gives CASSYFPWRREGYTF.

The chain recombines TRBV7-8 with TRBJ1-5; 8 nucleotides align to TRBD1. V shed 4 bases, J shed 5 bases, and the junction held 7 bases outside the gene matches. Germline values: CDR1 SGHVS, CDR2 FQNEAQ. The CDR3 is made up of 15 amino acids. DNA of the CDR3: TGTGCCAGCAGCTATGAATGGGACAGGCATCAGCCCCAGCATTTT. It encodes CASSYEWDRHQPQHF.

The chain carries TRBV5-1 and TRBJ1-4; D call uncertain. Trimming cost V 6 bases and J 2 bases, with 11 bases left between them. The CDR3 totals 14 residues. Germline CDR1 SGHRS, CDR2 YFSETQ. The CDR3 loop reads CASTLGSTNEKLFF. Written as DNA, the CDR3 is TGCGCCAGCACCCTCGGGTCCACTAATGAAAAACTGTTTTTT.

The CDR3 coding sequence is TGTGCCAGCAGCGTAGGTCACAACCAATGGGCCACAGATACGCAGTATTTT. Amino acids: CASSVGHNQWATDTQYF. The chain is built from TRBV9 and TRBJ2-3; no reliable D call. This CDR3 region has 17 residues. Germline V gives CDR1 SGDLS, CDR2 YYNGEE. The ends were cut back, 0 bases at V and 2 bases at J, with 16 bases in the middle.

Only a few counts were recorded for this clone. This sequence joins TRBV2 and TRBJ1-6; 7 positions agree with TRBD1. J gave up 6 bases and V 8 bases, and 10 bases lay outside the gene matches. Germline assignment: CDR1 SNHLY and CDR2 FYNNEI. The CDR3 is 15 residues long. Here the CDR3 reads CASRLGDSANSPLHF. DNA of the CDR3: TGTGCCAGCCGCTTGGGGGACAGTGCTAATTCACCCCTCCACTTT.

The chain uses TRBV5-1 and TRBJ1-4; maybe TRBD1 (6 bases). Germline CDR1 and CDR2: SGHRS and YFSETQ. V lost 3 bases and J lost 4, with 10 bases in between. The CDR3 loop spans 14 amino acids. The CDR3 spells CASSWRTDNEKLFF. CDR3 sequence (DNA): TGCGCCAGCAGCTGGAGGACAGATAATGAAAAACTGTTTTTT.

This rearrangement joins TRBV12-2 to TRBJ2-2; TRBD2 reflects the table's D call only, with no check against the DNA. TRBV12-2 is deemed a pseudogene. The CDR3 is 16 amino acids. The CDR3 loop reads CASRLVSGVKGGELFF. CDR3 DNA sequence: TGTGCAAGTCGCTTAGTTAGCGGGGTGAAAGGCGGGGAGCTGTTTTTT.

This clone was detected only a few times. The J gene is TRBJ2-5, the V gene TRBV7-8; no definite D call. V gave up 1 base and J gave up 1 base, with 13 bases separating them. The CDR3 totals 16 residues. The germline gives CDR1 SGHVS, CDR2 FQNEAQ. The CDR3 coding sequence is TGTGCCAGCAGCTTAGAATTCAGAGACTTCCAAGAGACCCAGTACTTC. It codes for CASSLEFRDFQETQYF.

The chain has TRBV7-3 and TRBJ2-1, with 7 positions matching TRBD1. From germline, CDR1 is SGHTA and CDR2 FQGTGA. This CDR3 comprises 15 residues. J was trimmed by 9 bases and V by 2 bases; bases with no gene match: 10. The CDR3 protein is CASSLERGRLSEQFF. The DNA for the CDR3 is TGTGCCAGCAGCTTAGAGAGGGGGCGTTTGAGTGAGCAGTTCTTC.

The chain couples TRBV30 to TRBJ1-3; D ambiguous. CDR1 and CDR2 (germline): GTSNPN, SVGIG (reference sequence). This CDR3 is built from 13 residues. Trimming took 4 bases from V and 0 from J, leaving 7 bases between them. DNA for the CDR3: TGTGCCTGGAAACACCTCTCTGGAAACACCATATATTTT. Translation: CAWKHLSGNTIYF.

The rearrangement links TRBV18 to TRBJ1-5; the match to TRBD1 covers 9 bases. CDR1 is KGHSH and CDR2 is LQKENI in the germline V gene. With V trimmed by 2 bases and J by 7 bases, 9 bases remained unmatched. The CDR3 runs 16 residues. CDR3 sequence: CASSPTTGQGGQPQHF. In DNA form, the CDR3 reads TGTGCCAGCTCACCAACTACGGGACAGGGCGGCCAGCCCCAGCATTTT.

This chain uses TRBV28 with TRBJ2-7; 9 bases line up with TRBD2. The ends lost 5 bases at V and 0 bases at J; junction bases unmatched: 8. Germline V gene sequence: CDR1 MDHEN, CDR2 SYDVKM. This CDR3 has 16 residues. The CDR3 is CASSTIAGDTSYEQYF. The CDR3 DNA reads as TGTGCCAGCAGTACCATAGCGGGGGATACCTCCTACGAGCAGTACTTC.

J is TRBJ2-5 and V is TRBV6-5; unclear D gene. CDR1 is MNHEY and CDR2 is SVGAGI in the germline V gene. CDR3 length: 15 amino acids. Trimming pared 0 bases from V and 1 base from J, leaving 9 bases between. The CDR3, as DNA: TGTGCCAGCAGTTACTCGGGCACCATCCAAGAGACCCAGTACTTC. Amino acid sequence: CASSYSGTIQETQYF.